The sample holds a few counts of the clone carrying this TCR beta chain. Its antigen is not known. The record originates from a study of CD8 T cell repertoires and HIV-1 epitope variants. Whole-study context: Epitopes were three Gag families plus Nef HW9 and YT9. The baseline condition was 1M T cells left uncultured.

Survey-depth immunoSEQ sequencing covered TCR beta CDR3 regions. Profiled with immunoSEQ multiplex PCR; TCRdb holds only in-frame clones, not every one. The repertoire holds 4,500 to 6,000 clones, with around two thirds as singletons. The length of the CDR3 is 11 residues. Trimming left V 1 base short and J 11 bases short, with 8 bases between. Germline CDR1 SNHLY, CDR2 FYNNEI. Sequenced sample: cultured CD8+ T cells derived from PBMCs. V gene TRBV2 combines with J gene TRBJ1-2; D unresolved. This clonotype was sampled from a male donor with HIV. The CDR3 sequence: CASSEVLLYTF. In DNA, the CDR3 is TGTGCCAGCAGTGAAGTCCTTCTGTACACCTTC.